The 12 T cell receptor beta chains reported below all come from one sample, sequenced in a study of T cell responses to AZD1222 COVID-19 vaccine. The assay was immunoSEQ multiplex PCR, and TCRdb's table has in-frame clones only and misses some. The sample shows 120,000 to 150,000 clones, roughly nine tenths of them seen only once. The sample in question was peripheral blood, obtained 28 days after the second AZD1222 dose. All receptors derive from an adult who received the AZD1222 COVID-19 vaccine.

J is TRBJ1-3 and V is TRBV11-3; maybe TRBD1 (6 bases). Germline V gives CDR1 SGHNT, CDR2 YENEEA. This CDR3 is 15 amino acids long. V shed 4 bases and J shed 0 bases, with 10 bases lying between them. CDR3 in DNA: TGTGCCAGCAGCTCGAGGGGGATCTCTGGAAACACCATATATTTT. The encoded protein is CASSSRGISGNTIYF.

With regard to this clone: The junction and the germline gene differ at one end; a read error may be behind it. The J gene is TRBJ1-2, the V gene TRBV24-1, with 8 bases lining up with TRBD1. This CDR3 comprises 14 residues. Germline V lookup: CDR1 KGHDR, CDR2 SFDVKD. CDR3 nucleotides: TGTGCTACCAGTGATACGGACAGGGTGTCTGGCTACACCTTC. The encoded protein is CATSDTDRVSGYTF.

The chain combines TRBV27 with TRBJ1-1, with a possible D match to TRBD1 (6 bases). The CDR3 is made up of 15 amino acids. Trimming cost V 4 bases and J 0 bases, with 12 bases left between them. CDR1 and CDR2 (germline): MNHEY, SMNVEV (reference sequence). CDR3 coding DNA: TGTGCCAGCAGTTCAGACAGGAACTTGAACACTGAAGCTTTCTTT. Translated: CASSSDRNLNTEAFF.

The chain combines TRBV10-3 with TRBJ1-2, with D perhaps TRBD1 (5 bases). The CDR3 contains 14 residues. Deletions cut 4 bases from V and 6 bases from J, with 15 bases between. Germline-derived CDR1 and CDR2 are ENHRY and SYGVKD. In DNA, the CDR3 is TGTGCCATCAGTGGTGAAAGGGGAATTCATGGCTACACCTTC. Its protein is CAISGERGIHGYTF.

The V gene is TRBV19, the J gene TRBJ1-4; unclear D gene. V lost 1 base, J lost 0 bases, and 12 bases lay in between. From germline, CDR1 is LNHDA and CDR2 SQIVND (reference sequence). The CDR3 covers 17 residues. CDR3 in DNA: TGTGCCAGTAGTATAGCTCCTTCGACTGCAACTAATGAAAAACTGTTTTTT. It yields the protein CASSIAPSTATNEKLFF. The full variable domain, its missing parts supplied by reference TRBV19 and TRBJ1-4, is DGGITQSPKYLFRKEGQNVTLSCEQNLNHDAMYWYRQDPGQGLRLIYYSQIVNDFQKGDIAEGYSVSREKKESFPLTVTSAQKNPTAFYLCASSIAPSTATNEKLFFGSGTQLSVL.

The genes are TRBV20-1 and TRBJ2-5; the D gene is possibly TRBD1 (5 bases). Germline V gene data show CDR1 as DFQATT and CDR2 as SNEGSKA (reference sequence). Deletions cut 3 bases from V and 7 bases from J, with 18 bases between. The CDR3 has 14 residues. The CDR3 DNA follows: TGCAGTGCTAGTCTAGGGGTTCAGCGCGGGACCCAGTACTTC. Translation gives CSASLGVQRGTQYF.

The chain is built from TRBV5-1 and TRBJ1-1, with 8 bases matching TRBD1. Germline CDR1 is SGHRS and CDR2 is YFSETQ. This CDR3 has 12 residues. After removal of 7 bases from V and 2 bases from J, the junction contained 1 base not matched to a gene. CDR3 in amino acids: CASGQGNTEAFF. The CDR3 nucleotides read TGCGCCAGCGGACAGGGAAACACTGAAGCTTTCTTT.

This chain links TRBV6-6 with TRBJ1-2; D gene unclear. The germline V and J ends were trimmed by 8 bases and 4 bases, with 11 bases remaining between them. This CDR3 has 12 amino acids. Germline CDR1 and CDR2: MNHNY and SVGAGI (reference sequence). For the CDR3, the DNA is TGTGCCAGCGTAGGAGGGAGCTATGGCTACACCTTC. It translates to CASVGGSYGYTF.

There are a few counts of this clone. This sequence joins TRBV4-1 and TRBJ2-7; unclear D gene. The CDR3 runs 12 residues. Germline CDR1 is MGHRA and CDR2 is YSYEKL. V lost 1 base, J lost 5 bases, and 6 bases lay in between. DNA of the CDR3: TGCGCCAGCAGCCAAGGTAGGGACGAGCAGTACTTC. This codes for CASSQGRDEQYF.

This chain joins TRBV28 and TRBJ2-3, with D perhaps TRBD1 or TRBD2 (6 bases each). V shed 1 base and J shed 2 bases, with 10 bases lying between them. In germline, CDR1 is MDHEN, CDR2 SYDVKM. The CDR3 sequence is 15 residues long. The DNA for the CDR3 is TGTGCCAGCAGTTTATTTGCGGGACACACAGATACGCAGTATTTT. Protein sequence: CASSLFAGHTDTQYF.

The chain recombines TRBV24-1 with TRBJ2-1, with 7 bases lining up with TRBD2. The CDR3 is 15 amino acids. V was clipped by 3 bases and J by 15 bases; unmatched bases: 16. Per the germline V gene, CDR1 is KGHDR and CDR2 is SFDVKD. CDR3 sequence (DNA): TGTGCCACCAGTGATCCCGGCCGGACTAGTTTTTTGCTGTTCTTC. Its translation is CATSDPGRTSFLLFF.

This chain joins TRBV14 and TRBJ2-2; D gene unclear. The CDR3 covers 14 residues. Trimming removed 4 bases at V and 8 bases at J, with 14 bases between. In germline, CDR1 is SGHDN, CDR2 FVKESK. This chain's CDR3 is CASSRLVGSGELFF. Here the CDR3 DNA reads TGTGCCAGCAGCCGGTTAGTGGGATCTGGGGAGCTGTTTTTT.